A single sample is the source of the 12 T cell receptor beta chains below, sequenced in a study of neurological immune-mediated disorders. MiXCR, run by TCRdb on the 5' RACE reads, gives a single entry per CDR3 protein. Among roughly 38,000 distinct CDR3 sequences, 11% were seen once, and the ten largest hold 3% to 5%. As to time point: technical triplicate 1. Sequencing was done on a sample of PBMCs. All receptors come from a man aged 55 to 69 with HTLV-1-associated myelopathy (HAM/TSP).

This clonotype was recorded at least ten times. The V and J genes are TRBV6-5 and TRBJ2-3; D gene unclear. CDR1 is MNHEY and CDR2 is SVGAGI in the germline V gene. This CDR3 spans 12 amino acids. The V end lost 8 bases, the J end lost 8 bases, and 14 bases lay between the germline ends. This CDR3 is CASASSLGTQYF. CDR3 nucleotides: TGTGCCAGCGCAAGTTCCCTTGGTACGCAGTATTTT.

In this sample, this clonotype turned up many times. V gene TRBV18 combines with J gene TRBJ2-1, with 11 bases fitting TRBD2. The CDR3 is 14 residues long. Trimming removed 3 bases from V and 15 bases from J; junction bases left unmatched: 10. Germline V gene lookup returns CDR1 KGHSH and CDR2 LQKENI. DNA for the CDR3: TGTGCCAGCTCACCGATGACTAGCGGGACGGGCGGGTTCTTC. Translated, it gives CASSPMTSGTGGFF. The variable domain in full, with the rest retrieved from reference TRBV18 and TRBJ2-1, is NAGVMQNPRHLVRRRGQEARLRCSPMKGHSHVYWYRQLPEEGLKFMVYLQKENIIDESGMPKERFSAEFPKEGPSILRIQQVVRGDSAAYFCASSPMTSGTGGFFGPGTRLTVL.

This clonotype was seen repeatedly, ten times or more. The chain couples TRBV7-2 to TRBJ1-1; TRBD1 agrees at 7 bases. This CDR3 is built from 14 residues. V shed 5 bases and J 1 base; nucleotides not matched to a gene: 4. Germline assignment: CDR1 SGHTA and CDR2 FQGNSA. The chain's CDR3 is CASSRDSKNTEAFF. The CDR3 DNA is TGTGCCAGCAGCCGGGACAGCAAGAACACTGAAGCTTTCTTT. Looking up the rest from reference TRBV7-2 and TRBJ1-1 gives the full variable domain: GAGVSQSPSNKVTEKGKDVELRCDPISGHTALYWYRQSLGQGLEFLIYFQGNSAPDKSGLPSDRFSAERTGGSVSTLTIQRTQQEDSAVYLCASSRDSKNTEAFFGQGTRLTVV.

This clonotype was seen repeatedly, ten times or more. V is TRBV6-5 and J is TRBJ2-1; 11 positions match TRBD2. Germline V gene data show CDR1 as MNHEY and CDR2 as SVGAGI. This CDR3 spans 16 amino acids. V gave up 5 bases and J gave up 7 bases; unmatched junction bases: 10. CDR3 loop: CASSQFLAGGHNEQFF. In DNA, the CDR3 is TGTGCCAGCAGTCAGTTTTTAGCGGGGGGGCATAATGAGCAGTTCTTC.

The table lists this clonotype with many counts. The chain is built from TRBV2 and TRBJ2-2, with D perhaps matching TRBD1 (6 bases). The V end lost 8 bases, the J end lost 4 bases, and 14 bases lay between the germline ends. Germline-derived CDR1 and CDR2 are SNHLY and FYNNEI. The CDR3 runs to 14 residues. The CDR3 loop is CASLQETGTGELFF. CDR3 sequence (DNA): TGTGCCAGCCTACAGGAGACAGGCACCGGGGAGCTGTTTTTT.

The chain employs TRBV5-1 and TRBJ2-3; D not resolved. The J call could be wrong; TRBJ1-5 is a better fit for the DNA end. The CDR3 is made up of 11 amino acids. CDR1 is SGHRS, CDR2 YFSETQ, per germline. CDR3 DNA sequence: TGCGCCAGTAGCAATACAGATACGCAGCATTTT. Encoded protein: CASSNTDTQHF.

At least ten counts were recorded for this clonotype. V and J are TRBV7-8 and TRBJ2-7; D is unclear. Germline CDR1 and CDR2: SGHVS and FQNEAQ. The V gene lost 7 bases and the J gene lost 2 bases, with 15 bases spanning the gap. The CDR3 consists of 14 residues. The CDR3 DNA reads TGTGCCAGCACCTCCGCGACCCTTACCTACGAGCAGTACTTC. This sequence encodes CASTSATLTYEQYF. Combining the CDR3 with reference TRBV7-8 and TRBJ2-7 gives the whole variable domain GAGVSQSPRYKVAKRGQDVALRCDPISGHVSLFWYQQALGQGPEFLTYFQNEAQLDKSGLPSDRFFAERPEGSVSTLKIQRTQQEDSAVYLCASTSATLTYEQYFGPGTRLTVT.

This clonotype was seen many times. The gene calls are TRBV6-5 and TRBJ2-2; D is unclear. Trimming took 7 bases from V and 0 from J, leaving 6 bases between them. The CDR3 sequence is 13 residues long. The germline V gene encodes CDR1 MNHEY and CDR2 SVGAGI. CDR3 residues: CASTLANTGELFF. CDR3 in DNA: TGTGCCAGCACCCTCGCGAACACCGGGGAGCTGTTTTTT.

This clonotype counts as medium-sized. The genes are TRBV7-9 and TRBJ2-5; D ambiguous. Trimming removed 5 bases at V and 0 bases at J, with 4 bases between. This CDR3 is built from 12 residues. Germline V gene lookup returns CDR1 SEHNR and CDR2 FQNEAQ (reference sequence). DNA of the CDR3: TGTGCCAGCAGCAGAAACCAAGAGACCCAGTACTTC. Translated, it gives CASSRNQETQYF.

This clonotype appeared many times. The chain's CDR3 is CSASRGAGHAEQFF. CDR3 coding DNA: TGCAGTGCTAGTAGGGGGGCGGGGCATGCGGAGCAGTTCTTC. This sequence joins TRBV20-1 and TRBJ2-1; either TRBD1 or TRBD2 may fit D (6 bases each). CDR3 length: 14 amino acids. The V and J ends lost 3 bases and 10 bases respectively, with 19 bases between them. CDR1 DFQATT and CDR2 SNEGSKA come from the germline V gene (reference sequence).

This clonotype was observed at least ten times. This rearrangement joins TRBV7-9 to TRBJ1-2, with 8 bases identical to TRBD1. The CDR3 extends over 17 amino acids. Germline CDR1 SEHNR, CDR2 FQNEAQ (reference sequence). V shed 8 bases, J shed 0 bases, and the junction held 14 bases outside the gene matches. CDR3 protein: CASRPRGQEDANYGYTF. The CDR3 coding sequence is TGTGCCAGCCGACCACGGGGACAGGAGGACGCTAACTATGGCTACACCTTC.

This clonotype was seen ten or more times. V and J are TRBV27 and TRBJ1-5, with D maybe TRBD1 (6 bases). The CDR3 extends over 17 amino acids. V lost 0 bases and J 1 base, leaving 13 bases between the germline ends. Germline values: CDR1 MNHEY, CDR2 SMNVEV (reference sequence). In DNA form, the CDR3 reads TGTGCCAGCAGTTTATCGATCGGGCAGGGGAGCAATCAGCCCCAGCATTTT. Its translation is CASSLSIGQGSNQPQHF.